The 30 T cell receptor beta chains presented below share a single source sample, sequenced in a study of blood T cells in healthy people across ages. A second PCR, run for about 7 to 11 cycles, used a sample-barcoded 5' primer plus a J-beta primer mix. From the 5' RACE reads, TCRdb called clonotypes with MiXCR, one entry per CDR3 protein. The repertoire holds 540,000 or so distinct CDR3 sequences, with roughly a quarter as singletons. Sequencing was carried out using blood. The source is a woman in her seventies in good health.

The rearrangement joins TRBV24-1 to TRBJ1-2, with D perhaps TRBD1 (5 bases). This CDR3 has 14 residues. V shed 6 bases and J shed 3 bases, with 13 bases lying between them. CDR1 and CDR2 (germline): KGHDR, SFDVKD. This CDR3 reads CATSKGEGDYGYTF. CDR3 nucleotides: TGTGCCACCAGTAAAGGGGAAGGGGACTATGGCTACACCTTC.

CDR3 bases: TGTGCCAGCAGCCCCTCAGAGGGTCGCCAGCAGTACTTC. This translates into CASSPSEGRQQYF. This chain connects TRBV7-2 to TRBJ2-5, with a weak D call TRBD2 (5 bases). CDR1 is SGHTA, CDR2 FQGNSA, per germline. The CDR3 sequence is 13 residues long. With 5 bases removed from V and 11 bases from J, the gap between germline ends came to 18 bases.

This clonotype was detected ten times or more. The V call is TRBV3-1, the J call TRBJ1-6; 7 bases fit TRBD1. Germline assignment: CDR1 LGHDT and CDR2 YNNKEL (reference sequence). Trimming removed 4 bases from V and 14 bases from J; junction bases left unmatched: 8. The CDR3 has 13 amino acids. DNA for the CDR3: TGTGCCAGCAGCCGTGGACAGGAAGGATCCCTCCACTTT. It yields the protein CASSRGQEGSLHF.

This clonotype was seen a few times. The chain joins TRBV6-5 to TRBJ2-3; D gene unclear. Looked up from germline, CDR1 is MNHEY and CDR2 is SVGAGI. The CDR3 sequence is 13 residues long. Trimming cost V 6 bases and J 4 bases, with 11 bases left between them. The CDR3 DNA follows: TGTGCCAGCAGAAGAGACCTCCCAGATACGCAGTATTTT. Residues: CASRRDLPDTQYF.

There are many counts of this clonotype. The CDR3 spells CSARELGTSGARETQYF. CDR3 bases: TGCAGTGCTAGAGAATTAGGGACTAGCGGGGCTAGGGAGACCCAGTACTTC. The J gene is TRBJ2-5, the V gene TRBV20-1; TRBD2 aligns across 13 bases. Germline values: CDR1 DFQATT, CDR2 SNEGSKA (reference sequence). The CDR3 is 17 residues long. The J segment lost 5 bases and the V segment lost 0 bases, leaving 9 bases of the junction unmatched.

The count of this clonotype is one. This sequence joins TRBV20-1 and TRBJ2-7, with TRBD2 identical over 12 bases. In germline, CDR1 is DFQATT, CDR2 SNEGSKA (reference sequence). This CDR3 has 16 amino acids. J was trimmed by 4 bases and V by 0 bases; bases with no gene match: 7. Here the CDR3 DNA reads TGCAGTGCTAGAGACCCCACTAGCGGGGGGAGGTACGAGCAGTACTTC. It translates to CSARDPTSGGRYEQYF.

Only a few counts were recorded for this clonotype. The V and J genes are TRBV3-1 and TRBJ1-6; a possible D gene is TRBD1 (6 bases). Germline CDR1 and CDR2: LGHDT and YNNKEL (reference sequence). The ends were cut back, 2 bases at V and 7 bases at J, with 15 bases in the middle. This CDR3 is 16 amino acids long. CDR3 sequence (DNA): TGTGCCAGCAGCCAAAAGGGCGGGGGGCGGAATTCACCCCTCCACTTT. It specifies CASSQKGGGRNSPLHF.

The chain couples TRBV7-6 to TRBJ2-3; D may be TRBD2 (6 bases). V dropped 5 bases and J dropped 4 bases, with 19 bases sitting between them. This CDR3 region has 16 residues. From germline, CDR1 is SGHVS and CDR2 FNYEAQ. CDR3 in amino acids: CASSPRGSGRADTQYF. The CDR3 DNA reads TGTGCCAGCAGCCCGCGGGGTTCAGGGCGTGCAGATACGCAGTATTTT.

The V call is TRBV20-1, the J call TRBJ2-1; TRBD1 might be the D (6 bases). The CDR3 runs to 14 residues. Germline assignment: CDR1 DFQATT and CDR2 SNEGSKA (reference sequence). The V end lost 4 bases, the J end lost 4 bases, and 14 bases lay between the germline ends. The CDR3 loop reads CSATGQPRYNEQFF. Written as DNA, the CDR3 is TGCAGTGCTACCGGACAGCCAAGATACAATGAGCAGTTCTTC.

The chain carries TRBV4-2 and TRBJ2-1, with D possibly matching TRBD2 (6 bases). Germline V gene sequence: CDR1 LGHNA, CDR2 YNFKEQ. The CDR3 totals 18 residues. V lost 2 bases and J lost 2, with 19 bases in between. The CDR3 coding sequence is TGTGCCAGCAGCCAACAAAGCACTCGGGGGACCACCTACAATGAGCAGTTCTTC. Its translation: CASSQQSTRGTTYNEQFF.

This chain links TRBV29-1 with TRBJ2-1, with 9 bases aligning to TRBD2. This CDR3 is built from 14 residues. The ends lost 4 bases at V and 6 bases at J; junction bases unmatched: 7. Germline loops: CDR1 SQVTM, CDR2 ANQGSEA. The DNA for the CDR3 is TGCAGCGTTGCAGTGGGGCGGGGGGGCAATGAGCAGTTCTTC. The encoded protein is CSVAVGRGGNEQFF.

This clonotype has just a few counts. The chain links TRBV5-1 to TRBJ2-3; a weak D match, TRBD1 (6 bases). Germline CDR1 reads SGHRS; CDR2 reads YFSETQ. This CDR3 is 15 amino acids long. Trimming pared 1 base from V and 5 bases from J, leaving 14 bases between. The CDR3 region is CASSLWSGEGDTQYF. DNA for the CDR3: TGCGCCAGCAGCTTGTGGTCAGGGGAAGGAGATACGCAGTATTTT.

The sample holds one count of this clonotype. J is TRBJ2-3 and V is TRBV20-1; D is perhaps TRBD2 (6 bases). Trimming left V 0 bases short and J 2 bases short, with 12 bases between. The CDR3 sequence is 15 residues long. Germline V lookup: CDR1 DFQATT, CDR2 SNEGSKA (reference sequence). The CDR3 DNA sequence: TGCAGTGCTAGAGATTGGGGCGGGACCACAGATACGCAGTATTTT. Its translation is CSARDWGGTTDTQYF.

J is TRBJ1-2 and V is TRBV20-1; no definite D call. This CDR3 has 14 amino acids. V gave up 5 bases and J gave up 1 base, with 14 bases separating them. Per the germline V gene, CDR1 is DFQATT and CDR2 is SNEGSKA (reference sequence). This CDR3 is CSAEAGKGNYGYTF. In DNA form, the CDR3 reads TGCAGTGCTGAGGCGGGGAAGGGTAACTATGGCTACACCTTC.

The chain has TRBV7-9 and TRBJ1-1; D is unresolved. The V gene lost 3 bases and the J gene lost 4 bases, with 9 bases spanning the gap. The germline V gene has CDR1 SEHNR and CDR2 FQNEAQ (reference sequence). This CDR3 contains 13 residues. The CDR3 reads CASSFGEGTEAFF. The CDR3 DNA follows: TGTGCCAGCAGCTTCGGCGAGGGCACTGAAGCTTTCTTT. The whole variable domain, filled in from reference TRBV7-9 and TRBJ1-1, reads DTGVSQNPRHKITKRGQNVTFRCDPISEHNRLYWYRQTLGQGPEFLTYFQNEAQLEKSRLLSDRFSAERPKGSFSTLEIQRTEQGDSAMYLCASSFGEGTEAFFGQGTRLTVV.

V is TRBV7-2 and J is TRBJ1-2; D not resolved. This CDR3 spans 13 amino acids. Germline V gene lookup returns CDR1 SGHTA and CDR2 FQGNSA. Trimming shortened V by 1 base and J by 5 bases, and 8 bases separated the two germline ends. CDR3: CASSLGPTYGYTF. For the CDR3, the DNA is TGTGCCAGCAGCTTAGGCCCGACTTATGGCTACACCTTC.

Only a few counts were recorded for this clonotype. A read error is likely, as this CDR3 ends without the conserved phenylalanine or tryptophan. The chain has TRBV6-2 or TRBV6-3 and TRBJ2-4; possibly TRBD1 for D (5 bases). The V gene's germline CDR1 is MNHEY and CDR2 SVGEGT. V lost 5 bases, J lost 6 bases, and 17 bases lay in between. The CDR3 is made up of 15 amino acids. The CDR3 sequence: CASSPNKGARNIQYL. In DNA form, the CDR3 reads TGTGCCAGCAGTCCTAATAAAGGGGCTAGAAACATTCAGTACCTC.

This sequence joins TRBV5-1 and TRBJ1-4; TRBD1 aligns across 7 bases. V lost 2 bases to trimming and J lost 5 bases; unmatched junction nucleotides: 3. CDR1 and CDR2 (germline): SGHRS, YFSETQ. The CDR3 spans 14 residues. CDR3: CASSLWDRNEKLFF. CDR3 DNA sequence: TGCGCCAGCAGCTTATGGGACAGAAATGAAAAACTGTTTTTT.

The chain uses TRBV12-3 or TRBV12-4 and TRBJ1-4; tentatively, D is TRBD1 (5 bases). V was trimmed by 3 bases and J by 8 bases, leaving 16 bases between them. There are 15 residues in the CDR3. The CDR3 loop is CASSFLGAAGEKLFF. The CDR3 region has the DNA TGTGCCAGCAGTTTTTTAGGGGCTGCGGGAGAAAAACTGTTTTTT.

Comments on this clonotype: The junction departs from the called germline gene at one end, perhaps through a read error. The gene calls are TRBV7-9 and TRBJ2-5; weak D call: TRBD2 (5 bases). This CDR3 contains 13 residues. Germline CDR1 is SEHNR and CDR2 is FQNEAQ (reference sequence). The CDR3 coding sequence is TGTGCCAGCAGCTTAGTGGGAGAAGAGACCCTGTACTTC. It is translated as CASSLVGEETLYF. Full variable domain (remainder filled in from reference TRBV7-9 and TRBJ2-5): DTGVSQNPRHKITKRGQNVTFRCDPISEHNRLYWYRQTLGQGPEFLTYFQNEAQLEKSRLLSDRFSAERPKGSFSTLEIQRTEQGDSAMYLCASSLVGEETLYFGPGTRLLVL.

The chain joins TRBV7-2 to TRBJ1-3; D perhaps matches TRBD1 (5 bases). The germline V and J ends were trimmed by 1 base and 4 bases, with 11 bases remaining between them. Germline V CDR1 and CDR2: SGHTA, FQGNSA. CDR3 length: 15 residues. CDR3 in amino acids: CASSLDRFRGNTIYF. CDR3 in DNA: TGTGCCAGCAGCTTAGACAGGTTCAGGGGAAACACCATATATTTT.

The CDR3 nucleotides read TGTGCCAGCAGTGAAGGTTTTGGGGTTCCGGAGACCCAGTACTTC. This sequence encodes CASSEGFGVPETQYF. The V call is TRBV6-1, the J call TRBJ2-5; D unclear. V dropped 1 base and J dropped 5 bases, with 14 bases sitting between them. This CDR3 spans 15 amino acids. Germline CDR1 is MNHNS and CDR2 is SASEGT.

The rearrangement links TRBV7-9 to TRBJ2-5, with D perhaps matching TRBD2 (5 bases). Judging by the DNA end, TRBJ2-7 fits better; the J call may be wrong. Germline CDR1 is SEHNR and CDR2 is FQNEAQ (reference sequence). The CDR3 has 14 amino acids. CDR3 loop: CASSKLGRTYEQYF. The CDR3 DNA reads as TGTGCCAGCAGCAAACTAGGACGCACCTACGAGCAGTACTTC.

Only a few counts were recorded for this clonotype. V usage is TRBV7-2 and J usage is TRBJ2-5; D ambiguous. Trimming stripped 2 bases from V and 3 bases from J, with 7 bases between. Per the germline V gene, CDR1 is SGHTA and CDR2 is FQGNSA. This CDR3 contains 13 residues. The CDR3 sequence: CASSLHQKETQYF. The CDR3 region has the DNA TGTGCCAGCAGCTTACATCAGAAAGAGACCCAGTACTTC.

The chain couples TRBV29-1 to TRBJ1-1; 7 bases align to TRBD1. Trimming took 8 bases from V and 10 from J; bases not matched to a gene: 22. The CDR3 runs to 15 residues. Germline lookup yields CDR1 SQVTM and CDR2 ANQGSEA. The CDR3 reads CSLSGTQGMDAGAFF. CDR3 bases: TGCAGCCTTTCGGGGACACAGGGGATGGATGCTGGAGCTTTCTTT.

The J gene is TRBJ1-1, the V gene TRBV29-1, with a possible D match to TRBD1 (6 bases). The ends were cut back, 7 bases at V and 5 bases at J, with 14 bases in the middle. Germline V gives CDR1 SQVTM, CDR2 ANQGSEA. The CDR3 sequence is 12 residues long. The CDR3 region is CSARGGGTEAFF. The CDR3 DNA reads TGCAGCGCCAGGGGCGGTGGGACTGAAGCTTTCTTT.

This clonotype was detected only a few times. The V call is TRBV7-2, the J call TRBJ2-5, with 8 positions matching TRBD1. From germline, CDR1 is SGHTA and CDR2 FQGNSA. V was pared by 1 base and J by 7 bases, with 11 bases of the junction left unmatched. This CDR3 region has 16 residues. The DNA for the CDR3 is TGTGCCAGCAGCTTAGTGGGGACAGGTTTCAGGGGGACCCAGTACTTC. Amino acid sequence: CASSLVGTGFRGTQYF.

Worth noting for this clonotype: Being one base from a much bigger clone, this may be a read error. V is TRBV7-2 and J is TRBJ1-2; 7 bases map to TRBD1. The CDR3 runs 14 residues. In germline, CDR1 is SGHTA, CDR2 FQGNSA. The CDR3 nucleotides read TGTGTCAGCAGCTTAGACAGGGTAAACTATGGCTACACCTTC. Its protein is CVSSLDRVNYGYTF.

A few counts support this clonotype. The chain recombines TRBV29-1 with TRBJ1-2; D remains unclear. This CDR3 spans 13 amino acids. V was trimmed by 6 bases and J by 4 bases, leaving 15 bases between them. Per germline, CDR1 SQVTM and CDR2 ANQGSEA. CDR3 protein: CSVPDQKLYGYTF. The CDR3 region has the DNA TGCAGCGTACCGGACCAGAAGCTCTATGGCTACACCTTC.

This clonotype was detected ten times or more. CDR3 in amino acids: CASSYRRQATNEKLFF. The CDR3, as DNA: TGTGCCAGCAGCTACCGCCGGCAAGCAACTAATGAAAAACTGTTTTTT. The rearrangement joins TRBV13 to TRBJ1-4; D not resolved. The V and J ends lost 4 bases and 0 bases respectively, with 12 bases between them. Germline CDR1 and CDR2: PRHDT and FYEKMQ (reference sequence). The CDR3 runs to 16 residues.